The text below deals with one T cell receptor (beta chain). This clonotype was found many times. The antigen it binds to is not known. No per-base quality is available; no much larger clone lies one base away. The sample comes from a study of T cells in Graves' hyperthyroidism and ophthalmopathy (dated 2019 in TCRdb). At the level of the whole study: Peripheral blood was collected at initial diagnosis, before any treatment. To identify TCR V-J signatures that set the groups apart, the researchers used a discovery cohort of about a hundred patients, made up of roughly 45 with Graves' ophthalmopathy and 57 with stable Graves' hyperthyroidism. An independent validation cohort of under 20 hyperthyroidism patients and more than 15 patients who later progressed to ophthalmopathy tested prospective prediction of ophthalmopathy. The approximately 90 discovery patients were divided at random into training and test sets in a 7:3 ratio. In more than 5 Graves' hyperthyroidism patients, the study also compared T-cell repertoires from thyroid tissue with T-cell repertoires from blood. After blood sampling, hyperthyroidism patients were treated with methimazole at a starting dose of 30 mg daily, and ophthalmopathy patients were treated with high-dose intravenous methylprednisolone. TCR Vbeta CDR3 sequencing of some 140 peripheral blood samples (more than 40 ophthalmopathy, about 80 hyperthyroidism and approximately 17 progressor patients) is reported in the paper. Here is what the overall study found, with its caveats: Most expanded thyroid clonotypes (frequency above 0.001) were also detected in blood, suggesting blood repertoires may reflect thyroid immune responses. Sample size was not statistically predetermined, and blinding of investigators to group allocation was not performed. A 13 V-J signature model separated ophthalmopathy from stable hyperthyroidism, with approximately 87% sensitivity and around 84% specificity in cross-validation and 80%/75% in testing. In validation, the model predicted progression to ophthalmopathy with roughly 70% sensitivity and about 72% specificity, a median of approximately 6.5 months before onset.

Stable Graves' hyperthyroidism was defined as no progression to ophthalmopathy during 18 months of follow-up. The hyperthyroidism patients were between 18 and 65 years old and newly diagnosed, with a disease duration of less than 2 months. The study excluded patients with uncontrolled infections, other autoimmune diseases, pregnancy or lactation. Diagnoses were based on clinical symptoms, serum thyroxine and TRAb, thyroid ultrasound and orbital computed tomography. PBMCs were isolated from 7.5 to 10 ml of fresh peripheral blood by Ficoll-Paque density gradient centrifugation. Total RNA was extracted using Trizol reagent, and RNA quality was assessed on an Agilent 2100 Bioanalyzer. From the cysteine up to the phenylalanine, the CDR3 has a length of 15 residues. Left in the record is the CDR3 DNA by itself, 45 bases read in frame from the first base. CDR1 and CDR2 (MNHNS, SASEGT) derive from the germline V gene. V is pared back by 0 bases and J by 6 bases, with 14 bases lying between the germline termini.

The TCR beta CDR3 regions were amplified from the RNA transcripts. For the first round of RT-PCR on the TCR CDR3, the HTBI primer set was used together with the Qiagen OneStep RT-PCR kit. A second multiplex PCR round built the libraries, followed by size selection and purification. The libraries were sequenced on an Illumina HiSeq2000 using paired-end 100 bp reads. On the authors' methods: SOAPnuke was used to process the raw data, removing reads that contained adapters or uncalled bases, had a mean Phred below 15, or lacked an exact match to the constant primer or identifier. High-quality paired reads were merged with COPE v1.2.5, and unique nucleotide sequences were defined as clonotypes. MiTCR v1.1 was used to align the clonotypes against IMGT TRBV, TRBD and TRBJ reference segments. The analysis included only V-J combinations with a frequency above 0.0001, which together covered more than 98% of the repertoires. A TCS score was defined as the ratio between F50 (clonal expansion) and ExV (chaos), using BLOSUM62-based TCRdist between CDR3 peptides within each V-J. Welch's t-statistics and random forest reduced fewer than 550 V-J features to 10 to 15, which were used in a naive Bayes classifier (R e1071). TCRdb handled the public reads itself, with Q25 trimming in fastp and clone calling in MiXCR, and kept productive beta chains. Each entry is one CDR3 protein sequence, shown with its most common DNA and genes. TCRdb's processing, not the authors', yielded these V and J calls. The sample table shows about 420,000 distinct CDR3 sequences, and about an eighth are seen once. The top ten clonotypes cover approximately 5.3% of the sample.

This TCR came from a young woman with Graves' hyperthyroidism. Sequences were obtained from blood. The chain is assembled from TRBV6-1 and TRBJ1-2; the D gene is not confidently resolved. The CDR3 loop reads CASSEAREGRNGYTF. The bases read TGTGCCAGCAGTGAAGCCCGAGAAGGGCGTAATGGCTACACCTTC.